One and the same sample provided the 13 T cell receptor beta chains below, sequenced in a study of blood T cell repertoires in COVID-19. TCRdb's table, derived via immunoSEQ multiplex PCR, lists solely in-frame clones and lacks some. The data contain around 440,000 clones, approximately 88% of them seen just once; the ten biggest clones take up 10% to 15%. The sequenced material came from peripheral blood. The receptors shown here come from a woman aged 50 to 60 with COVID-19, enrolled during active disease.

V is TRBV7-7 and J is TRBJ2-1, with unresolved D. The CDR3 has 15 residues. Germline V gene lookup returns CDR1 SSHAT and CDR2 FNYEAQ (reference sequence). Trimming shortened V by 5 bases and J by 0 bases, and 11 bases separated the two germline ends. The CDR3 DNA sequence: TGTGCCAGCAGCCCAGATAGGAGCTCCTACAATGAGCAGTTCTTC. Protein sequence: CASSPDRSSYNEQFF.

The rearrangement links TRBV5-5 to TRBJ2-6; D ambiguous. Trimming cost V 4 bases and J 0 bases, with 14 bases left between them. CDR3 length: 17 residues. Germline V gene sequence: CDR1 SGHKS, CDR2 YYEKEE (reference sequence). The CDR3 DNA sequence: TGTGCCAGCAGCCCAGTCATCCCCCTCTCTGGGGCCAACGTCCTGACTTTC. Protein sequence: CASSPVIPLSGANVLTF.

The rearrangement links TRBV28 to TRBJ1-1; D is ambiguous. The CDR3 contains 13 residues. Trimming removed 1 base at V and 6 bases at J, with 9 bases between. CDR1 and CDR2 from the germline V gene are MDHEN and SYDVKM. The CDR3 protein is CASSLSASAEAFF. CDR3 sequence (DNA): TGTGCCAGCAGTTTATCCGCCAGTGCTGAAGCTTTCTTT. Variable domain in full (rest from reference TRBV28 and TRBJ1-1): DVKVTQSSRYLVKRTGEKVFLECVQDMDHENMFWYRQDPGLGLRLIYFSYDVKMKEKGDIPEGYSVSREKKERFSLILESASTNQTSMYLCASSLSASAEAFFGQGTRLTVV.

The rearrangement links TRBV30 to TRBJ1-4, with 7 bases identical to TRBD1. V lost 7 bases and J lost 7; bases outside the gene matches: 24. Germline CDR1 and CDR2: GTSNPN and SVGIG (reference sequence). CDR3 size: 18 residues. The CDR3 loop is CAFWGKQENRGRGEKLFF. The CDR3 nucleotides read TGTGCCTTCTGGGGAAAGCAAGAAAACAGGGGTCGGGGTGAAAAACTGTTTTTT.

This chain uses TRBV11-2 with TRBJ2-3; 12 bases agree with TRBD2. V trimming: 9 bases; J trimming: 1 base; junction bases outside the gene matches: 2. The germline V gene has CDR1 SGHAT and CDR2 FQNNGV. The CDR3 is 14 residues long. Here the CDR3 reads CASGLAGRTDTQYF. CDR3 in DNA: TGTGCCAGTGGACTAGCGGGACGCACAGATACGCAGTATTTT. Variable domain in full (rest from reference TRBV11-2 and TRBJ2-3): EAGVAQSPRYKIIEKRQSVAFWCNPISGHATLYWYQQILGQGPKLLIQFQNNGVVDDSQLPKDRFSAERLKGVDSTLKIQPAKLEDSAVYLCASGLAGRTDTQYFGPGTRLTVL.

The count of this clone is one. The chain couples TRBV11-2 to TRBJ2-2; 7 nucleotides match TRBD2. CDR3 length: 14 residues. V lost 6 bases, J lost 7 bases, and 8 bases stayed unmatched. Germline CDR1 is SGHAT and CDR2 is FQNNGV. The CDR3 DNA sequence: TGTGCCAGCAGTCCCGGGACTATACTCGGGGAGCTGTTTTTT. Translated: CASSPGTILGELFF. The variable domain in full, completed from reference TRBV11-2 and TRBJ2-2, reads EAGVAQSPRYKIIEKRQSVAFWCNPISGHATLYWYQQILGQGPKLLIQFQNNGVVDDSQLPKDRFSAERLKGVDSTLKIQPAKLEDSAVYLCASSPGTILGELFFGEGSRLTVL.

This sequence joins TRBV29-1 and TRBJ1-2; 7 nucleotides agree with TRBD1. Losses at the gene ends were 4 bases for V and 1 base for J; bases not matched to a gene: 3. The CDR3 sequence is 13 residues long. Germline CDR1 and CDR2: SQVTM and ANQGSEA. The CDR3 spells CSVVGGLNYGYTF. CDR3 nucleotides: TGCAGCGTTGTAGGGGGCCTTAACTATGGCTACACCTTC.

CDR3 amino acids: CASSSPWTDYGYTF. CDR3 DNA sequence: TGTGCCAGCAGCTCTCCCTGGACTGATTATGGCTACACCTTC. This chain uses TRBV7-9 with TRBJ1-2, with unresolved D. The CDR3 is 14 residues long. The V end was cut by 4 bases, the J end by 5 bases, with 14 bases between. Germline V CDR1 and CDR2: SEHNR, FQNEAQ (reference sequence). Full variable domain (outside the CDR3, taken from reference TRBV7-9 and TRBJ1-2): DTGVSQNPRHKITKRGQNVTFRCDPISEHNRLYWYRQTLGQGPEFLTYFQNEAQLEKSRLLSDRFSAERPKGSFSTLEIQRTEQGDSAMYLCASSSPWTDYGYTFGSGTRLTVV.

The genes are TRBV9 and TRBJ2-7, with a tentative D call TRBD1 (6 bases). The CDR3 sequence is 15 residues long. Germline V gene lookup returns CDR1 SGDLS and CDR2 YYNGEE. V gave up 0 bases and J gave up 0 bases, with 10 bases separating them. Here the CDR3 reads CASSVEPGHSYEQYF. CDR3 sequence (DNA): TGTGCCAGCAGCGTAGAACCGGGACACTCCTACGAGCAGTACTTC. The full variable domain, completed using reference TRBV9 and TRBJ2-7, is DSGVTQTPKHLITATGQRVTLRCSPRSGDLSVYWYQQSLDQGLQFLIQYYNGEERAKGNILERFSAQQFPDLHSELNLSSLELGDSALYFCASSVEPGHSYEQYFGPGTRLTVT.

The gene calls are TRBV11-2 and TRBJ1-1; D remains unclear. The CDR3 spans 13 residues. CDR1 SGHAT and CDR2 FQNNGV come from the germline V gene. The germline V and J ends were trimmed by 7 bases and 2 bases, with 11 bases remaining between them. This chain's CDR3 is CASNEAGNTEAFF. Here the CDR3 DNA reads TGTGCCAGCAACGAGGCCGGCAACACTGAAGCTTTCTTT.

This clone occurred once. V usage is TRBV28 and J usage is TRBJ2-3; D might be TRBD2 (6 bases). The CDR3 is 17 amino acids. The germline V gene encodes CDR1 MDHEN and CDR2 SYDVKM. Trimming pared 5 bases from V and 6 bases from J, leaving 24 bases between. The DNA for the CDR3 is TGTGCCAGCAGTCCCCCCCGGCGGGGCGTCGGGTCGGATACGCAGTATTTT. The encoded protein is CASSPPRRGVGSDTQYF.

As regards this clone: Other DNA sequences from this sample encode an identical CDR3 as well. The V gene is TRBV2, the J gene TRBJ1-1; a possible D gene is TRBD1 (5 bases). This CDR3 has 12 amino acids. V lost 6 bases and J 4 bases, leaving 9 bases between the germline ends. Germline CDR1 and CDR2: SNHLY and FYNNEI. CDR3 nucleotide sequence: TGTGCCAGCAGCGGCGGGGGCACTGAAGCTTTCTTT. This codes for CASSGGGTEAFF.

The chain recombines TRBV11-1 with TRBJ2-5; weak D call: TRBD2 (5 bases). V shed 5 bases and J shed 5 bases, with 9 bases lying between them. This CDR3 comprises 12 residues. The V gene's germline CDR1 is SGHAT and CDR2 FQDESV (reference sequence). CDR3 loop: CASSRGTETQYF. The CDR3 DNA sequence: TGTGCCAGCAGCCGGGGAACGGAGACCCAGTACTTC.